This T cell receptor beta chain was captured by sequencing in a study of cytomegalovirus exposure and HLA in healthy donors. PCR primers comprised 60 Vbeta and 13 Jbeta primers. Here immunoSEQ multiplex PCR was the method, and the copy in TCRdb shows in-frame clones only, minus some. The sample consists of approximately 150,000 clones, 75% to 85% of them appearing once. The CDR3 is made up of 15 amino acids. The V gene's germline CDR1 is MNHEY and CDR2 SVGAGI. The ends were cut back, 4 bases at V and 0 bases at J, with 11 bases in the middle. The sample taken for sequencing was PBMCs. The receptor was isolated from a young man in good health and CMV-seropositive. This chain links TRBV6-5 with TRBJ2-3; D possibly corresponds to TRBD2 (5 bases). CDR3 residues: CASSFAGVSTDTQYF. In DNA, the CDR3 is TGTGCCAGCAGTTTCGCCGGGGTGAGCACAGATACGCAGTATTTT.